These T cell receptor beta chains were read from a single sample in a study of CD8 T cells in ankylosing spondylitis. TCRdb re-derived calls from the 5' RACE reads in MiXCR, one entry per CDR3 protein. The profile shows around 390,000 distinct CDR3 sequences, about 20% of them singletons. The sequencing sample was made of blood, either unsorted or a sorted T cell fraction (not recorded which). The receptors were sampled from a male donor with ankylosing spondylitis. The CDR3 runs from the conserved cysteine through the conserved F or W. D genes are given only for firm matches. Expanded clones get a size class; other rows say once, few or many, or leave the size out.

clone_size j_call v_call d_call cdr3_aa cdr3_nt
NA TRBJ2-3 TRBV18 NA CASSPRQSYSSTDTQYF TGTGCCAGCTCACCGAGACAGTCCTACTCTAGCACAGATACGCAGTATTTT
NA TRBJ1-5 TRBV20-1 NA CSASAAGREPQHF TGCAGTGCTAGCGCGGCCGGAAGAGAACCCCAGCATTTT
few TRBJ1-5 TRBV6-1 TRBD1 CASSKFGTANQPQHF TGTGCCAGCAGTAAATTCGGGACAGCCAATCAGCCCCAGCATTTT
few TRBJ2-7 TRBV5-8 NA CASSSLLYYEQYF TGTGCCAGCAGCTCCCTGTTATACTACGAGCAGTACTTC
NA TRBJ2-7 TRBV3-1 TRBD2 CASSQARLAGYEQYF TGTGCCAGCAGCCAAGCCCGACTAGCGGGCTACGAGCAGTACTTC
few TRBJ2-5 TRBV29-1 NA CSVGGSQETQYF TGCAGCGTTGGAGGCAGCCAAGAGACCCAGTACTTC
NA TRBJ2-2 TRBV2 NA CASSEQGWTGELFF TGTGCCAGCAGTGAACAGGGTTGGACCGGGGAGCTGTTTTTT
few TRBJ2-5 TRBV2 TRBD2 CASSELAGDGETQYF TGTGCCAGCAGCGAACTAGCGGGGGACGGGGAGACCCAGTACTTC
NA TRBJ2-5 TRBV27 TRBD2 CASRLAELQETQYF TGTGCCAGCAGGCTAGCGGAACTCCAAGAGACCCAGTACTTC
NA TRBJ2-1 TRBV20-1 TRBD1 CSARDLLTGSLFF TGCAGTGCTAGAGATTTGTTGACAGGGTCTCTGTTCTTC
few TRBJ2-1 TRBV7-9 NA CASSFRGVVEQFF TGTGCCAGCAGCTTTAGAGGAGTGGTTGAGCAGTTCTTC
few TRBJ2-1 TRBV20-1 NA CSASSLRGASSYNEQFF TGCAGTGCTAGTTCTTTACGGGGTGCCAGCTCCTACAATGAGCAGTTCTTC
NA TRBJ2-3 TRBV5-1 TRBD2 CASSQAGFTDTQYF TGCGCCAGCAGCCAAGCGGGATTCACAGATACGCAGTATTTT
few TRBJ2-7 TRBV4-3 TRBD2 CASSQDELAGGADYEQYF TGCGCCAGCAGCCAAGACGAACTAGCGGGAGGTGCGGACTACGAGCAGTACTTC
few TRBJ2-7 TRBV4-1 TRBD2 CASSQAPGTSSYEQYF TGCGCCAGCAGCCAAGCTCCCGGGACTAGTTCCTACGAGCAGTACTTC
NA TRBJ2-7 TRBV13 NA CASSLAPRERVYEQYF TGTGCCAGCAGCTTAGCACCCAGGGAAAGGGTCTACGAGCAGTACTTC
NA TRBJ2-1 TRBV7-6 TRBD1 CASSHGTGVREQFF TGTGCCAGCAGCCACGGGACAGGGGTCAGAGAGCAGTTCTTC
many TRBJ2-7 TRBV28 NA CASSPTGGPITGEQYF TGTGCCAGCAGTCCTACCGGGGGACCTATAACGGGCGAGCAGTACTTC
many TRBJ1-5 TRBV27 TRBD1 CASSFIQGHQPQHF TGTGCCAGCAGTTTTATACAGGGGCATCAGCCCCAGCATTTT
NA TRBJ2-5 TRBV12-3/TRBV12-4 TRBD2 CASSVGTSGRVETQYF TGTGCCAGCAGCGTCGGGACTAGCGGGAGGGTTGAGACCCAGTACTTC
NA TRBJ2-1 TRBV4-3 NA CASSQDFGSKQFF TGCGCCAGCAGCCAGGATTTTGGTAGTAAGCAGTTCTTC
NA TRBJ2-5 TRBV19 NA CASSEGAQETQYF TGTGCCAGTAGTGAAGGCGCCCAAGAGACCCAGTACTTC
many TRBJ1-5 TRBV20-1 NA CSAIGQPQHF TGCAGTGCTATCGGTCAGCCCCAGCATTTT
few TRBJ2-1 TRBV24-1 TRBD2 CATSDQRGYNEQFF TGTGCCACCAGTGATCAGCGGGGGTACAATGAGCAGTTCTTC
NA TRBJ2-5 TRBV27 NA CASSLRRWETQYF TGTGCCAGCAGTTTAAGGAGATGGGAGACCCAGTACTTC
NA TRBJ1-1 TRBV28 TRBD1 CASNRADRGPMNTEAFF TGTGCCAGCAATCGGGCCGACAGGGGGCCCATGAACACTGAAGCTTTCTTT